Each of the 24 T cell receptor beta chains below was sequenced from the same sample in a study of neoadjuvant nivolumab and ipilimumab in lung cancer. This table comes from immunoSEQ multiplex PCR, and its TCRdb copy is limited to in-frame clones, with some not included. Altogether 20,000 to 25,000 clones are present, roughly 85% being singletons, with the ten largest covering around 23%. The sample consisted of peripheral blood, taken before neoadjuvant nivolumab, alone or with ipilimumab. The receptors derive from an adult with non-small cell lung cancer.

Points on this clone: At one end, the junction sequence differs from germline, possibly due to a read error. The chain employs TRBV28 and TRBJ1-2; D might be TRBD1 (5 bases). CDR3 length: 14 residues. Germline lookup yields CDR1 MDHEN and CDR2 SYDVKM. The CDR3 loop is CASRTAGRNYGYTF. The CDR3 DNA follows: TGTGCCAGCAGGACCGCAGGGCGGAACTACGGCTACACCTTC.

As to this clone: An end of the junction does not agree with germline; a read error may underlie this. V usage is TRBV4-3 and J usage is TRBJ2-7; possible D gene TRBD1, 6 bases. The CDR3 loop spans 14 amino acids. The V gene's germline CDR1 is LGHNA and CDR2 YSLEER. CDR3: CASSQVTGTYQQYF. Written as DNA, the CDR3 is TGCGCCAGCAGCCAAGTGACAGGAACCTACCAGCAGTACTTC.

The chain combines TRBV11-3 with TRBJ2-2; D possibly uses TRBD1 or TRBD2 (6 bases each). Trimming left V 4 bases short and J 4 bases short, with 10 bases between. Germline V gives CDR1 SGHNT, CDR2 YENEEA. This CDR3 region has 14 residues. The CDR3: CASSWGAGTGELFF. The DNA for the CDR3 is TGTGCCAGCAGCTGGGGGGCCGGCACCGGGGAGCTGTTTTTT.

The chain uses TRBV5-1 and TRBJ2-2; D not certain. The CDR3 extends over 15 amino acids. V lost 2 bases and J 0 bases, leaving 8 bases between the germline ends. From germline, CDR1 is SGHRS and CDR2 YFSETQ. CDR3 region: CASSLSMANTGELFF. The CDR3 DNA sequence: TGCGCCAGCAGCTTATCCATGGCGAACACCGGGGAGCTGTTTTTT.

The chain combines TRBV5-6 with TRBJ2-7; no definite D call. V was pared by 1 base and J by 0 bases, with 8 bases between. Germline lookup yields CDR1 SGHDT and CDR2 YYEEEE. The CDR3 runs 14 residues. CDR3 sequence reads: CASSLWHSSYEQYF. For the CDR3, the DNA is TGTGCCAGCAGCTTGTGGCACAGCTCCTACGAGCAGTACTTC.

This clone showed up just once. The rearrangement joins TRBV29-1 to TRBJ2-3; tentatively, D is TRBD1 (6 bases). Per the germline V gene, CDR1 is SQVTM and CDR2 is ANQGSEA. The V and J ends lost 8 bases and 13 bases respectively, with 16 bases between them. This CDR3 contains 10 residues. The CDR3 sequence: CSPGQFIKYF. Here the CDR3 DNA reads TGCAGCCCGGGACAATTCATAAAGTATTTT.

J is TRBJ2-7 and V is TRBV29-1, with D possibly being TRBD2 (5 bases). V was pared by 4 bases and J by 3 bases, with 22 bases between. The CDR3 covers 16 residues. The germline V gene has CDR1 SQVTM and CDR2 ANQGSEA. The CDR3 loop is CSVAARGHQKDYEQYF. The CDR3 bases are TGCAGCGTTGCAGCCAGAGGGCATCAAAAGGACTACGAGCAGTACTTC.

The chain employs TRBV18 and TRBJ1-4; 9 nucleotides align to TRBD1. Unmatched junction bases numbered 12, after V lost 2 bases and J lost 8 bases. Germline loops: CDR1 KGHSH, CDR2 LQKENI. CDR3 length: 17 amino acids. As DNA, the CDR3 is TGTGCCAGCTCACCATCTCTGGGACAGGGTGAGGGGGAAAAACTGTTTTTT. It specifies CASSPSLGQGEGEKLFF.

This chain uses TRBV5-1 with TRBJ1-1; D uncertain. CDR1 SGHRS and CDR2 YFSETQ come from the germline V gene. CDR3 length: 13 residues. The V and J ends lost 4 bases and 3 bases respectively, with 10 bases between them. DNA for the CDR3: TGCGCCAGCAGCAGTGACACCTACACTGAAGCTTTCTTT. Amino acid sequence: CASSSDTYTEAFF.

The chain has TRBV5-1 and TRBJ2-5; D is perhaps TRBD1 (5 bases). The CDR3 is 13 residues long. The germline gives CDR1 SGHRS, CDR2 YFSETQ. V shed 2 bases and J shed 1 base, with 6 bases lying between them. The CDR3, as DNA: TGCGCCAGCAGCTTAGGGGTCCAAGAGACCCAGTACTTC. Protein sequence: CASSLGVQETQYF.

The rearrangement links TRBV19 to TRBJ1-1, with D possibly being TRBD1 (5 bases). Trimming removed 5 bases at V and 7 bases at J, with 14 bases between. CDR1 LNHDA and CDR2 SQIVND come from the germline V gene (reference sequence). The CDR3 totals 13 residues. CDR3 coding DNA: TGTGCCAGTAGTGAGAATGGGGACTTTGAAGCTTTCTTT. As protein: CASSENGDFEAFF.

The chain recombines TRBV11-3 with TRBJ2-5, with 12 bases lining up with TRBD2. Per germline, CDR1 SGHNT and CDR2 YENEEA. CDR3 length equals 18 residues. Losses at the gene ends were 5 bases for V and 0 bases for J; bases not matched to a gene: 10. The CDR3 reads CASSVGLAGAEYQETQYF. The CDR3 DNA is TGTGCCAGCAGCGTGGGACTAGCGGGCGCAGAGTACCAAGAGACCCAGTACTTC.

This chain uses TRBV11-1 with TRBJ1-1; unclear D gene. Germline assignment: CDR1 SGHAT and CDR2 FQDESV (reference sequence). Trimming removed 8 bases from V and 1 base from J, with 17 bases in between. CDR3 size: 15 residues. The CDR3 region is CASPRTPGPNTEAFF. In nucleotides, the CDR3 is TGTGCCAGCCCCCGCACCCCAGGACCGAACACTGAAGCTTTCTTT.

This clone was counted once. The J gene is TRBJ1-2, the V gene TRBV9, with a tentative D call TRBD1 (5 bases). V was cut by 2 bases and J by 8 bases, with 22 bases left in between. The germline V gene has CDR1 SGDLS and CDR2 YYNGEE. This CDR3 is 16 amino acids long. Written as DNA, the CDR3 is TGTGCCAGCAGCGTGGAGTTGCAGGGAGGAGTTGGGGGCTACACCTTC. It yields the protein CASSVELQGGVGGYTF.

The CDR3 bases are TGTGCCAGCAGTGAGGGACTACCAAGCACAGATACGCAGTATTTT. This translates into CASSEGLPSTDTQYF. The chain links TRBV2 to TRBJ2-3, with 7 bases identical to TRBD2. V shed 3 bases, J shed 0 bases, and the junction held 3 bases outside the gene matches. This CDR3 contains 15 residues. Germline CDR1 reads SNHLY; CDR2 reads FYNNEI.

The V gene is TRBV7-2, the J gene TRBJ1-3, with D hard to call. The V gene lost 5 bases and the J gene lost 9 bases, with 17 bases spanning the gap. This CDR3 has 14 amino acids. The germline V gene has CDR1 SGHTA and CDR2 FQGNSA. This CDR3 is CASSQKGGQPTIYF. DNA of the CDR3: TGTGCCAGCAGCCAAAAGGGCGGCCAGCCCACCATATATTTT. Full variable domain (outside the CDR3, taken from reference TRBV7-2 and TRBJ1-3): GAGVSQSPSNKVTEKGKDVELRCDPISGHTALYWYRQSLGQGLEFLIYFQGNSAPDKSGLPSDRFSAERTGGSVSTLTIQRTQQEDSAVYLCASSQKGGQPTIYFGEGSWLTVV.

V usage is TRBV10-2 and J usage is TRBJ1-1, with D unclear. The CDR3 is 14 residues long. Trimming took off 5 bases at V and 8 bases at J, with 18 bases between the two ends. Germline V gene sequence: CDR1 WSHSY, CDR2 SAAADI. The CDR3, as DNA: TGCGCCAGCAGTTTTTGGGGTTCGTCTGGCGAAGCTTTCTTT. This gives the protein CASSFWGSSGEAFF.

The V gene is TRBV30, the J gene TRBJ2-1; D gene uncertain. Germline CDR1 reads GTSNPN; CDR2 reads SVGIG (reference sequence). CDR3 length equals 11 residues. Trimming removed 2 bases at V and 10 bases at J, with 9 bases between. CDR3 amino acids: CAWSPVEEQFF. In DNA form, the CDR3 reads TGTGCCTGGAGTCCGGTGGAAGAGCAGTTCTTC.

The V call is TRBV5-1, the J call TRBJ2-1; a possible D gene is TRBD2 (6 bases). Trimming left V 9 bases short and J 4 bases short, with 17 bases between. Germline CDR1 is SGHRS and CDR2 is YFSETQ. The CDR3 contains 14 residues. The CDR3 region has the DNA TGCGCCACCCGACCCGGGACTCCATACAATGAGCAGTTCTTC. It encodes CATRPGTPYNEQFF.

The chain recombines TRBV28 with TRBJ2-3, with 7 bases identical to TRBD1. The CDR3 runs 14 residues. Germline assignment: CDR1 MDHEN and CDR2 SYDVKM. V was pared by 2 bases and J by 4 bases, with 3 bases of the junction left unmatched. The CDR3 sequence: CASSLDRVADTQYF. The CDR3 DNA reads TGTGCCAGCAGTTTAGACAGGGTTGCAGATACGCAGTATTTT.

V and J are TRBV4-2 and TRBJ1-2, with 7 bases fitting TRBD1. V shed 0 bases and J 1 base; nucleotides not matched to a gene: 5. The CDR3 has 16 residues. The germline V gene has CDR1 LGHNA and CDR2 YNFKEQ. CDR3 residues: CASSQETGLSNYGYTF. The CDR3 nucleotides read TGTGCCAGCAGCCAAGAGACAGGGTTAAGTAACTATGGCTACACCTTC.

The rearrangement joins TRBV11-3 to TRBJ2-3; D gene unclear. V shed 3 bases and J shed 4 bases, with 2 bases lying between them. The V gene's germline CDR1 is SGHNT and CDR2 YENEEA. The CDR3 runs 11 residues. The CDR3 coding sequence is TGTGCCAGCAGCTTGCCAGATACGCAGTATTTT. This gives the protein CASSLPDTQYF. The full variable domain, completed using reference TRBV11-3 and TRBJ2-3, is EAGVVQSPRYKIIEKKQPVAFWCNPISGHNTLYWYLQNLGQGPELLIRYENEEAVDDSQLPKDRFSAERLKGVDSTLKIQPAELGDSAVYLCASSLPDTQYFGPGTRLTVL.

This clone was seen more than once but under ten times. The chain recombines TRBV4-2 with TRBJ2-5, with D perhaps matching TRBD2 (5 bases). The CDR3 totals 16 residues. The germline CDR1 and CDR2 sequences are LGHNA and YNFKEQ. Trimming removed 1 base at V and 1 base at J, with 13 bases between. CDR3 protein: CASSQVGQTSQETQYF. CDR3 DNA: TGTGCCAGCAGCCAAGTAGGGCAAACTAGCCAAGAGACCCAGTACTTC.

The chain recombines TRBV6-1 with TRBJ1-1; TRBD1 matches 9 bases. Germline lookup yields CDR1 MNHNS and CDR2 SASEGT. V trimming: 8 bases; J trimming: 6 bases; junction bases outside the gene matches: 10. CDR3 size: 14 residues. CDR3 sequence reads: CASGPQGAGAEAFF. As DNA, the CDR3 is TGTGCCAGCGGCCCACAGGGGGCTGGGGCTGAAGCTTTCTTT.